Below are 5 T cell receptor beta chains sequenced from a single sample in a study of beta chain features in type 1 diabetes. Whole-study results and caveats: Among patients with Type 1 diabetes, TCRB CDR3s were moderately but significantly shorter in every one of the four CD4+ subsets.

No antigen has been assigned to these receptors. The whole isolated RNA underwent reverse transcription, so sequencing captured expressed TCRB transcripts. Measured with immunoSEQ multiplex PCR; TCRdb has only the in-frame clones, and not every one. The table shows 500,000 to 850,000 clones, with over 13% occurring only once. Specimen: naive CD4+ T cells from blood. The receptors derive from a man between 18 and 35 years old with type 1 diabetes.

This chain connects TRBV5-6 to TRBJ2-5; TRBD2 matches at 10 bases. Germline V gives CDR1 SGHDT, CDR2 YYEEEE. The V and J ends lost 5 bases and 1 base, in that order; junction bases with no gene match: 11. The CDR3 runs to 17 residues. The CDR3 sequence is CASSVERLAGVQETQYF. CDR3 nucleotide sequence: TGTGCCAGCAGTGTGGAAAGGCTAGCGGGGGTCCAAGAGACCCAGTACTTC.

This clone was observed a handful of times. This chain uses TRBV5-4 with TRBJ2-4; tentative D call: TRBD1 (6 bases). CDR1 is SGHNT, CDR2 YYREEE, per germline (reference sequence). Between the trimmed V and J ends, which lost 1 base and 8 bases, there was a span of 13 bases. This CDR3 has 14 residues. Written as DNA, the CDR3 is TGTGCCAGCAGCTTGAGAACAGGGTCGGACATTCAGTACTTC. It translates to CASSLRTGSDIQYF.

V is TRBV7-2 and J is TRBJ2-3; 12 nucleotides match TRBD2. CDR3 size: 15 residues. Germline V gene lookup returns CDR1 SGHTA and CDR2 FQGNSA. V shed 5 bases, J shed 4 bases, and the junction held 4 bases outside the gene matches. The CDR3 region has the DNA TGTGCCAGCAGCGCTAGCGGGAGGGCCCCAGATACGCAGTATTTT. Translating it yields CASSASGRAPDTQYF.

The chain is built from TRBV4-3 and TRBJ1-5, with 12 bases identical to TRBD1. Looked up from germline, CDR1 is LGHNA and CDR2 is YSLEER. CDR3 size: 17 residues. Trimming at V came to 0 bases and at J to 8 bases, leaving 8 bases not matched to a gene. The chain's CDR3 is CASSQDLGTGGGKPQHF. CDR3 nucleotides: TGCGCCAGCAGCCAAGATCTAGGGACAGGGGGCGGTAAGCCCCAGCATTTT.

The sample holds a few counts of this clone. The CDR3 loop reads CAGGGRVPSGANVLTF. The CDR3 DNA reads as TGTGCCGGGGGGGGGAGGGTCCCTTCTGGGGCCAACGTCCTGACTTTC. The chain uses TRBV28 and TRBJ2-6, with 7 bases identical to TRBD2. V was clipped by 11 bases and J by 1 base; unmatched bases: 11. CDR1 and CDR2 from the germline V gene are MDHEN and SYDVKM. The CDR3 runs 16 residues.